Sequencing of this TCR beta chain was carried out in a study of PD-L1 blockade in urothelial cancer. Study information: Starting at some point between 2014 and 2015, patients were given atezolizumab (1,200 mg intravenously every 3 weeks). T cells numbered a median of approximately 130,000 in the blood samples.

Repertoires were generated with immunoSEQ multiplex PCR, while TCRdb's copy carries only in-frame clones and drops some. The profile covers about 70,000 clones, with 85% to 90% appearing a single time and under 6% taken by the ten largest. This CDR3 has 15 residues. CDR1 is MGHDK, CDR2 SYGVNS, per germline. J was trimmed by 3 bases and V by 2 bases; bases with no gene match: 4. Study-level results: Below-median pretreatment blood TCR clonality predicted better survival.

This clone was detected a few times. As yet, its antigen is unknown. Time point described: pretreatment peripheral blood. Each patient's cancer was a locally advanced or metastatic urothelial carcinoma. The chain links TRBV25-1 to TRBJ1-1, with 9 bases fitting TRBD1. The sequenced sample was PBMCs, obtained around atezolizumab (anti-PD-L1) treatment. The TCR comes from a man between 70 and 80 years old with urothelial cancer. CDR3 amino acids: CASSEPGQGDTEAFF. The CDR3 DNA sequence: TGTGCCAGCAGTGAACCGGGACAGGGAGACACTGAAGCTTTCTTT.